Presented here are 7 T cell receptor beta chains from one specimen sequenced in a study of shared clonotypes between healthy human individuals. Method: immunoSEQ multiplex PCR; TCRdb's copy keeps in-frame clones and lacks some. The table shows fewer than 600,000 clones, with about four fifths occurring only once. The sequencing input was PBMCs. These receptors were collected from a woman in her thirties or forties in good health. Some clones in this sample may be carry-over from other donors' samples.

CDR3 region: CASSWGGASTDTQYF. The CDR3 coding sequence is TGTGCCAGCAGTTGGGGGGGTGCTAGCACAGATACGCAGTATTTT. V and J are TRBV28 and TRBJ2-3, with 7 bases fitting TRBD2. With 4 bases clipped from V and 0 bases from J, the junction kept 4 bases outside the gene matches. Germline CDR1 reads MDHEN; CDR2 reads SYDVKM. The CDR3 loop spans 15 amino acids.

The chain has TRBV7-8 and TRBJ2-1, with 10 nucleotides matching TRBD2. V gave up 5 bases and J gave up 0 bases; unmatched junction bases: 7. This CDR3 contains 17 residues. Germline V gene data show CDR1 as SGHVS and CDR2 as FQNEAQ. CDR3 sequence (DNA): TGTGCCAGCAGCACCCGACTAGCGGGTAGCTCCTACAATGAGCAGTTCTTC. The encoded protein is CASSTRLAGSSYNEQFF.

This sequence joins TRBV2 and TRBJ1-5; perhaps TRBD1 as D (6 bases). CDR1 and CDR2 (germline): SNHLY, FYNNEI. The CDR3 contains 14 residues. The V and J ends lost 6 bases and 3 bases respectively, with 12 bases between them. The CDR3, as DNA: TGTGCCAGCAGGGAGGACAGCCACAATCAGCCCCAGCATTTT. It encodes CASREDSHNQPQHF.

Many counts were recorded for this clone. The chain is built from TRBV10-1 and TRBJ2-3, with TRBD2 matching over 9 bases. V gave up 5 bases and J gave up 4 bases; unmatched junction bases: 10. The CDR3 is 16 residues long. The germline gives CDR1 WNHNN, CDR2 SYGVQD (reference sequence). The DNA for the CDR3 is TGCGCCAGCAGTCCCTGGACTAGCGCCACTGCAGATACGCAGTATTTT. Its protein is CASSPWTSATADTQYF.

The genes are TRBV11-2 and TRBJ2-3; D is perhaps TRBD2 (5 bases). Trimming cost V 0 bases and J 5 bases, with 9 bases left between them. This CDR3 comprises 14 residues. Germline V gene data show CDR1 as SGHAT and CDR2 as FQNNGV. CDR3 nucleotides: TGTGCCAGCAGCTTAGACGGGAAGGGAGATACGCAGTATTTT. This sequence encodes CASSLDGKGDTQYF.

This chain joins TRBV19 and TRBJ2-7, with 12 bases matching TRBD1. This CDR3 has 17 amino acids. Trimming cost V 1 base and J 3 bases; bases outside gene matches: 7. Germline V gene data show CDR1 as LNHDA and CDR2 as SQIVND (reference sequence). The CDR3: CASSIGSGTGGFYEQYF. DNA for the CDR3: TGTGCCAGTAGTATAGGCTCCGGGACAGGGGGCTTCTACGAGCAGTACTTC.

The chain uses TRBV5-4 and TRBJ1-2, with 8 bases fitting TRBD1. Germline V gene data show CDR1 as SGHNT and CDR2 as YYREEE (reference sequence). V shed 4 bases and J 0 bases; nucleotides not matched to a gene: 5. CDR3 size: 15 residues. DNA for the CDR3: TGTGCCAGCAGCGGCAACAGGGGGACTAACTATGGCTACACCTTC. Translation gives CASSGNRGTNYGYTF.